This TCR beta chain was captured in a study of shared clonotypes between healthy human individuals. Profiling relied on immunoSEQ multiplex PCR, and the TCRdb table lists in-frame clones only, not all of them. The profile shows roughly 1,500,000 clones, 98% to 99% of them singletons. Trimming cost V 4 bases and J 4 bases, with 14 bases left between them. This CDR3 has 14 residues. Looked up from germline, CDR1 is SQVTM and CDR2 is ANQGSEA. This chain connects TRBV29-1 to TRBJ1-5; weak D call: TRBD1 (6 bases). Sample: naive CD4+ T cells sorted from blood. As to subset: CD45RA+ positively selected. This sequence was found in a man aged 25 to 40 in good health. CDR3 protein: CSVVGAGVNQPQHF. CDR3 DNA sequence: TGCAGCGTTGTTGGTGCAGGGGTTAATCAGCCCCAGCATTTT.